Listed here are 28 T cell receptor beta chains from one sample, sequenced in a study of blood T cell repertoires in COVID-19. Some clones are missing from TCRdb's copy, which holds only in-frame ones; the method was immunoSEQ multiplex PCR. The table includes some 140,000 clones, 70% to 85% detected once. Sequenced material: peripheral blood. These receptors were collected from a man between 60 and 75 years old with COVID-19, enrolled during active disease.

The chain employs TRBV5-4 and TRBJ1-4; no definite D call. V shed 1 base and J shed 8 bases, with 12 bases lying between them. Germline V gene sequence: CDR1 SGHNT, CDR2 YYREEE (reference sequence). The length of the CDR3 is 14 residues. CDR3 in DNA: TGTGCCAGCAGCTTGCGAGGAGGGTCGGAAAAACTGTTTTTT. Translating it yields CASSLRGGSEKLFF.

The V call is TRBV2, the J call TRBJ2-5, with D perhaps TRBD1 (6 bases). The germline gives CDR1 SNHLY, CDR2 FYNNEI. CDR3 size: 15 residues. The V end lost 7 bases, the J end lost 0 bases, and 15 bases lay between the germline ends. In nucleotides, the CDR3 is TGTGCCAGCAAGGTACAGGGATCGAACCAAGAGACCCAGTACTTC. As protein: CASKVQGSNQETQYF.

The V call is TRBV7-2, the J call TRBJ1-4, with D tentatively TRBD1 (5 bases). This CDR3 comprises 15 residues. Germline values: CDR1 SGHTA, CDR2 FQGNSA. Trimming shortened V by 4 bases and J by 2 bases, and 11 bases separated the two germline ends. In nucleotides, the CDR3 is TGTGCCAGCAGCTCCTCTGGGACTACTAATGAAAAACTGTTTTTT. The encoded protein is CASSSSGTTNEKLFF.

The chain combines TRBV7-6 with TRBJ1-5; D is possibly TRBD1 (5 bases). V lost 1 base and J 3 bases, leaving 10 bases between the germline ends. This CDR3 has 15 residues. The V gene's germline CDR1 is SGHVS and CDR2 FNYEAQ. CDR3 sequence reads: CASSLGTLLNQPQHF. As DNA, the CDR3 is TGTGCCAGCAGCTTAGGGACACTCCTCAATCAGCCCCAGCATTTT.

The CDR3 region is CASSLRGRGANEKLFF. CDR3 nucleotides: TGTGCCAGCAGCCTTAGAGGCAGGGGAGCTAATGAAAAACTGTTTTTT. J is TRBJ1-4 and V is TRBV7-6; maybe TRBD1 (6 bases). The CDR3 is made up of 16 amino acids. In germline, CDR1 is SGHVS, CDR2 FNYEAQ. V was trimmed by 5 bases and J by 3 bases, leaving 16 bases between them.

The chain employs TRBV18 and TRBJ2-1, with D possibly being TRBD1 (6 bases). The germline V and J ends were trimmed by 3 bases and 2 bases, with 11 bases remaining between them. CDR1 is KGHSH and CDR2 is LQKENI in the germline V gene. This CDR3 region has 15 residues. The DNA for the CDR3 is TGTGCCAGCTCACCGAACAGGGTTGCCTACAATGAGCAGTTCTTC. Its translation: CASSPNRVAYNEQFF.

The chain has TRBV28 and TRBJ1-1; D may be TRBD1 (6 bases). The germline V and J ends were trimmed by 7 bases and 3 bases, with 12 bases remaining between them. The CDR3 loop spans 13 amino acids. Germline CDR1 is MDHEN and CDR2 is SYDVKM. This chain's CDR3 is CASIKTGYTEAFF. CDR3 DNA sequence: TGTGCCAGCATCAAAACAGGGTACACTGAAGCTTTCTTT.

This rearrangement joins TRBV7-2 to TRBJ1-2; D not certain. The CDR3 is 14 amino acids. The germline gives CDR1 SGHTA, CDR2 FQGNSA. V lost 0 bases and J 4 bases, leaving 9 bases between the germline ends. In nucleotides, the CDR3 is TGTGCCAGCAGCTTAGCGCCGGAGGGCTATGGCTACACCTTC. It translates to CASSLAPEGYGYTF.

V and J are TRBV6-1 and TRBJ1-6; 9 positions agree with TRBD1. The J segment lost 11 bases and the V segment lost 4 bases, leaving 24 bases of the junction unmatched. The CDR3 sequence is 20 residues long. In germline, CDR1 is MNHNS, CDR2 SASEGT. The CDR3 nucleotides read TGTGCCAGCAGTGGACCTCCCGGGACAGGGTCCGGGGCCAAAGGGACACCCCTCCACTTT. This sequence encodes CASSGPPGTGSGAKGTPLHF.

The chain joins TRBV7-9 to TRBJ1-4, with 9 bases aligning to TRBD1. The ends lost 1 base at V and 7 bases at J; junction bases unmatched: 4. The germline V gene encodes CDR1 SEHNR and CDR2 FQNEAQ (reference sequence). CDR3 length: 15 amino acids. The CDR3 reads CASSLVQGAVEKLFF. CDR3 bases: TGTGCCAGCAGCTTAGTACAGGGGGCGGTTGAAAAACTGTTTTTT.

This chain's CDR3 is CASSPATVLNTEAFF. The CDR3 DNA reads as TGTGCCAGCTCACCAGCGACAGTGTTGAACACTGAAGCTTTCTTT. V gene TRBV18 combines with J gene TRBJ1-1, with a tentative D call TRBD1 (5 bases). Per the germline V gene, CDR1 is KGHSH and CDR2 is LQKENI. The V gene lost 2 bases and the J gene lost 0 bases, with 10 bases spanning the gap. The CDR3 contains 15 residues. Filled out from reference TRBV18 and TRBJ1-1, the complete variable domain reads NAGVMQNPRHLVRRRGQEARLRCSPMKGHSHVYWYRQLPEEGLKFMVYLQKENIIDESGMPKERFSAEFPKEGPSILRIQQVVRGDSAAYFCASSPATVLNTEAFFGQGTRLTVV.

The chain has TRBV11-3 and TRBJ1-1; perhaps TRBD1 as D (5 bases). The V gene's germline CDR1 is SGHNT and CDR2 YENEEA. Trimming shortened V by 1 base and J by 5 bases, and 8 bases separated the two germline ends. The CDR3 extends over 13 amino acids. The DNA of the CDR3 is TGTGCCAGCAGCTTAGGGGGGGAGACTGAAGCTTTCTTT. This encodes CASSLGGETEAFF.

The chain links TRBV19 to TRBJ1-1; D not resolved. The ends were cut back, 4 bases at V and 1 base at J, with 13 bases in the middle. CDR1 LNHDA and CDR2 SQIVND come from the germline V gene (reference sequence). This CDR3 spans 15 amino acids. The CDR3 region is CASSNLGVGNTEAFF. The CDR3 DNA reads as TGTGCCAGTAGTAACCTCGGGGTGGGGAACACTGAAGCTTTCTTT.

DNA of the CDR3: TGTGCCAGCAGTGAAGCCAGTGGAAACACCATATATTTT. This translates into CASSEASGNTIYF. The rearrangement links TRBV6-1 to TRBJ1-3, with unresolved D. Trimming removed 0 bases at V and 3 bases at J, with 3 bases between. Per the germline V gene, CDR1 is MNHNS and CDR2 is SASEGT. The CDR3 covers 13 residues.

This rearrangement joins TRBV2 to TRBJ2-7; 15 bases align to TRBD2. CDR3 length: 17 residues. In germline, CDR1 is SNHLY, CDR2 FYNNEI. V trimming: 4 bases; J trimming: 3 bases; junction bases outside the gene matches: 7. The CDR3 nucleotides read TGTGCCAGCAGTGTTGCCGGACTAGCGGGGGGGTACTACGAGCAGTACTTC. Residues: CASSVAGLAGGYYEQYF.

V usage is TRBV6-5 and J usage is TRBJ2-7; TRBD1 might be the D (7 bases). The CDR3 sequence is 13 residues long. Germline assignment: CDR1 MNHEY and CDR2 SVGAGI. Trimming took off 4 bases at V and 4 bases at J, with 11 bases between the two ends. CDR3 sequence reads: CASSLQGGYEQYF. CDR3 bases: TGTGCCAGCAGTTTGCAGGGGGGTTACGAGCAGTACTTC.

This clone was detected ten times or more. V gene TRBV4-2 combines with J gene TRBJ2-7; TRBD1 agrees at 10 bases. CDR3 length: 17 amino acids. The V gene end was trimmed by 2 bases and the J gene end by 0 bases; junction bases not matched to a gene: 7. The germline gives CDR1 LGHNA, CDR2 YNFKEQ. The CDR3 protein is CASSQMDRGVPSYEQYF. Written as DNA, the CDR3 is TGTGCCAGCAGCCAAATGGACAGGGGGGTTCCCTCCTACGAGCAGTACTTC.

The CDR3 sequence: CASSNSGFTNQPQHF. CDR3 in DNA: TGTGCCAGCAGCAACTCGGGGTTCACAAATCAGCCCCAGCATTTT. The chain combines TRBV6-5 with TRBJ1-5; D unclear. The CDR3 has 15 residues. V lost 6 bases and J lost 4, with 16 bases in between. Germline lookup yields CDR1 MNHEY and CDR2 SVGAGI.

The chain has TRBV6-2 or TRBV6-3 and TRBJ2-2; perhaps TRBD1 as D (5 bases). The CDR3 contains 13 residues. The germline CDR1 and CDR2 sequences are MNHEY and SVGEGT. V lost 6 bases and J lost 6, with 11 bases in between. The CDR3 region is CASSLRVAGELFF. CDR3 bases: TGTGCCAGCAGCCTCAGGGTAGCCGGGGAGCTGTTTTTT.

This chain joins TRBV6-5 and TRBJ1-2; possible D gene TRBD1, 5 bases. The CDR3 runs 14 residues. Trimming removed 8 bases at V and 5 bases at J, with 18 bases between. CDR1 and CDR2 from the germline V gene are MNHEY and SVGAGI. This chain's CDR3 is CASGGAQSIYGYTF. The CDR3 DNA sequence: TGTGCCAGCGGCGGGGCGCAATCGATTTATGGCTACACCTTC.

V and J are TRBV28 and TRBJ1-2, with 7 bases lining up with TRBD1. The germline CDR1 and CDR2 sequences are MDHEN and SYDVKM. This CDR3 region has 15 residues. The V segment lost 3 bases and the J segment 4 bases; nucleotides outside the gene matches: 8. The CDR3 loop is CASSLGHAGGYGYTF. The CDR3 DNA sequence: TGTGCCAGCAGTTTGGGGCACGCAGGGGGCTATGGCTACACCTTC.

CDR3 region: CASSPDRGDGYTF. CDR3 nucleotides: TGTGCCAGCAGCCCAGACAGGGGGGATGGCTACACCTTC. The chain joins TRBV7-2 to TRBJ1-2; 9 bases agree with TRBD1. The V gene end was trimmed by 5 bases and the J gene end by 6 bases; junction bases not matched to a gene: 4. In germline, CDR1 is SGHTA, CDR2 FQGNSA. The CDR3 length is 13 residues.

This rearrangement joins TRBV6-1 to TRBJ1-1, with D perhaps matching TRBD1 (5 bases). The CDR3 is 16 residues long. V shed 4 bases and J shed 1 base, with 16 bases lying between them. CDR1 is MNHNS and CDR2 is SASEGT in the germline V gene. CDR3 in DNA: TGTGCCAGCAGTGCTGGGATTGGAACAGGGAACACTGAAGCTTTCTTT. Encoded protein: CASSAGIGTGNTEAFF.

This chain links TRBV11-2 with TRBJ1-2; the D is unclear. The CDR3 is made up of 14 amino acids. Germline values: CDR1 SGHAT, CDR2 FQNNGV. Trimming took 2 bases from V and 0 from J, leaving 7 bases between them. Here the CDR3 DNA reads TGTGCCAGCAGCTTATCCCCCTCTAACTATGGCTACACCTTC. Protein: CASSLSPSNYGYTF.

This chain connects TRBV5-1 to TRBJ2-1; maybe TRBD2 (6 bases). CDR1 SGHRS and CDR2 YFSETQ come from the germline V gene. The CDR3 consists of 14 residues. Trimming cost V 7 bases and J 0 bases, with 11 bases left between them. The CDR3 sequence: CASVDGGSYNEQFF. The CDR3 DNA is TGCGCCAGCGTGGACGGGGGCTCCTACAATGAGCAGTTCTTC. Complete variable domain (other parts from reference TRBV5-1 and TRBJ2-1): KAGVTQTPRYLIKTRGQQVTLSCSPISGHRSVSWYQQTPGQGLQFLFEYFSETQRNKGNFPGRFSGRQFSNSRSEMNVSTLELGDSALYLCASVDGGSYNEQFFGPGTRLTVL.

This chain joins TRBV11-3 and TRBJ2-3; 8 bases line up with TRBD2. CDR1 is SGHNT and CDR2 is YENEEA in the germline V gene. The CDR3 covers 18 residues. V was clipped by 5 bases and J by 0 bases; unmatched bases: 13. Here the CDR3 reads CASSVGQRLAPSTDTQYF. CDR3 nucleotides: TGTGCCAGCAGCGTAGGGCAGAGACTAGCGCCTAGCACAGATACGCAGTATTTT.

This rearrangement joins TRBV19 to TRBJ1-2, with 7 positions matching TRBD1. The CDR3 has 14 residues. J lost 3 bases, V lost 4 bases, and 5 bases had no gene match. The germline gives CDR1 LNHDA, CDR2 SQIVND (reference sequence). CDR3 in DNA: TGTGCCAGTAGTAATACAGGGGCCTACTATGGCTACACCTTC. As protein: CASSNTGAYYGYTF.

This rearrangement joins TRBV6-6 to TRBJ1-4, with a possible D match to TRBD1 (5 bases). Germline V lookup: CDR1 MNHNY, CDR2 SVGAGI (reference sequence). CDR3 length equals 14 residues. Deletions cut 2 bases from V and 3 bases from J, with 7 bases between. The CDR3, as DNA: TGTGCCAGCAGTTACGGGGACTCTAATGAAAAACTGTTTTTT. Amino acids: CASSYGDSNEKLFF.